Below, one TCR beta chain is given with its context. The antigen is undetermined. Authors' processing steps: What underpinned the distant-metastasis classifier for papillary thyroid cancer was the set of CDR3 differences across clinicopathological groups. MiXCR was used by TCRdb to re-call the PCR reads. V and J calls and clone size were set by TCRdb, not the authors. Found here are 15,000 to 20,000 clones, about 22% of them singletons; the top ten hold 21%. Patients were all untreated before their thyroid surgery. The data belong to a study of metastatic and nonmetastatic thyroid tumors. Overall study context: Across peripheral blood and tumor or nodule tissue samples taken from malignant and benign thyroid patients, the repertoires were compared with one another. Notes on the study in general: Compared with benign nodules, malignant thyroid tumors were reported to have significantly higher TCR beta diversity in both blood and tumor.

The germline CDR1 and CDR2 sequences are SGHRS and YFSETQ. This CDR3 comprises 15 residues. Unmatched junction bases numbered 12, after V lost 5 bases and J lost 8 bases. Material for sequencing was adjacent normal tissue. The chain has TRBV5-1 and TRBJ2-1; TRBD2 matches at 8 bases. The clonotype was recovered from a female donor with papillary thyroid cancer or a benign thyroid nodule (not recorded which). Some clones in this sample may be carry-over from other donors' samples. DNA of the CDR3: TGCGCCAGCAGTTCAGGGACTAGGGCCTTTGATGAGCAGTTCTTC. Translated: CASSSGTRAFDEQFF.